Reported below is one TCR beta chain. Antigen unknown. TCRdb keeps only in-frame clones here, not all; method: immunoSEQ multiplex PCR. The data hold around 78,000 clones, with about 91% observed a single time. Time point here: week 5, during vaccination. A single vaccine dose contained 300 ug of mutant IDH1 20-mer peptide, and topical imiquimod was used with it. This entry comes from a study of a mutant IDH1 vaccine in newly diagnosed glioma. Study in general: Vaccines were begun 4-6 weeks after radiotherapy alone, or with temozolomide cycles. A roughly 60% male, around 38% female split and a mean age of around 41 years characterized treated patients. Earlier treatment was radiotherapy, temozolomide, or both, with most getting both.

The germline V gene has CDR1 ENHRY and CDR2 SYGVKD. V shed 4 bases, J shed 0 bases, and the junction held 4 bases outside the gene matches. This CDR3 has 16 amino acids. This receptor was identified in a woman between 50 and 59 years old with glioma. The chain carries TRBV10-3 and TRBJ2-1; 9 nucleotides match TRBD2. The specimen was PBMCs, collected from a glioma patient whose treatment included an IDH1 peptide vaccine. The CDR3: CAISVAGVPSYNEQFF. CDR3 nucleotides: TGTGCCATCAGTGTAGCGGGAGTCCCCTCCTACAATGAGCAGTTCTTC.